These 9 T cell receptor beta chains were sequenced from one sample in a study of cytomegalovirus exposure and HLA in healthy donors. PCR amplification relied on 60 Vbeta primers (plus 13 Jbeta primers). Repertoires were generated with immunoSEQ multiplex PCR, while TCRdb's copy carries only in-frame clones and drops some. The sample holds about 170,000 clones, more than 75% seen once. Sequencing used PBMCs. These receptors all stem from a man aged 30-40 years in good health and CMV-seropositive.

V usage is TRBV4-1 and J usage is TRBJ2-7, with TRBD1 identical over 7 bases. Trimming cost V 3 bases and J 2 bases; bases outside gene matches: 4. The CDR3 runs 14 residues. CDR1 and CDR2 from the germline V gene are MGHRA and YSYEKL. CDR3 coding DNA: TGCGCCAGCAGCCATGCCGGGACAGCCTACGAGCAGTACTTC. Protein: CASSHAGTAYEQYF.

The chain employs TRBV29-1 and TRBJ2-7; 9 positions agree with TRBD1. From germline, CDR1 is SQVTM and CDR2 ANQGSEA. V trimming: 4 bases; J trimming: 6 bases; junction bases outside the gene matches: 7. The CDR3 runs 13 residues. In DNA form, the CDR3 reads TGCAGCGTTGCACAGGGGGCGACCTCCGAGCAGTACGTC. This sequence encodes CSVAQGATSEQYV.

The chain couples TRBV18 to TRBJ2-1, with D tentatively TRBD1 (5 bases). The length of the CDR3 is 13 residues. CDR1 is KGHSH, CDR2 LQKENI, per germline. Trimming removed 1 base from V and 8 bases from J, with 9 bases in between. In DNA form, the CDR3 reads TGTGCCAGCTCACCACAGGACACCTATGAGCAGTTCTTC. Its translation: CASSPQDTYEQFF.

The chain recombines TRBV27 with TRBJ2-7, with D maybe TRBD2 (6 bases). Germline CDR1 MNHEY, CDR2 SMNVEV (reference sequence). The CDR3 runs to 14 residues. The V gene lost 6 bases and the J gene lost 3 bases, with 15 bases spanning the gap. The CDR3 DNA sequence: TGTGCCAGCAGGCGCGGGACGGGGAGCTACGAGCAGTACTTC. Its translation: CASRRGTGSYEQYF.

J is TRBJ1-4 and V is TRBV2, with 11 bases matching TRBD1. The CDR3 covers 18 residues. Germline assignment: CDR1 SNHLY and CDR2 FYNNEI. The V and J ends lost 5 bases and 4 bases, in that order; junction bases with no gene match: 12. The CDR3, as DNA: TGTGCCAGCAGTCACTCGGACAGGGGGCTAAGGCGTAATGAAAAACTGTTTTTT. Protein sequence: CASSHSDRGLRRNEKLFF.

This clone was detected once. V and J are TRBV6-4 and TRBJ2-3; 15 bases agree with TRBD2. CDR1 is MRHNA and CDR2 is SNTAGT in the germline V gene. With 0 bases clipped from V and 2 bases from J, the junction kept 6 bases outside the gene matches. This CDR3 spans 19 amino acids. The CDR3 is CASSDSGLAGGSNTDTQYF. CDR3 DNA sequence: TGTGCCAGCAGTGACTCAGGACTAGCGGGAGGGAGTAACACAGATACGCAGTATTTT.

The chain joins TRBV11-2 to TRBJ2-1; 11 bases agree with TRBD2. Trimming removed 5 bases from V and 4 bases from J; junction bases left unmatched: 7. The CDR3 runs 16 residues. The germline V gene encodes CDR1 SGHAT and CDR2 FQNNGV. The CDR3 sequence: CASSRLSGRVYNEQFF. The CDR3 region has the DNA TGTGCCAGCAGCCGCCTTAGCGGGAGGGTATACAATGAGCAGTTCTTC.

The rearrangement links TRBV28 to TRBJ1-2, with D possibly matching TRBD1 (6 bases). Germline assignment: CDR1 MDHEN and CDR2 SYDVKM. The CDR3 extends over 12 amino acids. V was pared by 4 bases and J by 4 bases, with 7 bases between. CDR3 residues: CASSWTAYGYTF. The CDR3 region has the DNA TGTGCCAGCAGTTGGACAGCCTATGGCTACACCTTC.

The V and J genes are TRBV6-6 and TRBJ1-5, with TRBD1 as a possible D gene (5 bases). Germline V gives CDR1 MNHNY, CDR2 SVGAGI (reference sequence). V shed 5 bases and J shed 0 bases, with 11 bases lying between them. The CDR3 loop spans 15 amino acids. The CDR3 protein is CASSPDGHSNQPQHF. CDR3 nucleotides: TGTGCCAGCAGTCCGGACGGACATAGCAATCAGCCCCAGCATTTT.